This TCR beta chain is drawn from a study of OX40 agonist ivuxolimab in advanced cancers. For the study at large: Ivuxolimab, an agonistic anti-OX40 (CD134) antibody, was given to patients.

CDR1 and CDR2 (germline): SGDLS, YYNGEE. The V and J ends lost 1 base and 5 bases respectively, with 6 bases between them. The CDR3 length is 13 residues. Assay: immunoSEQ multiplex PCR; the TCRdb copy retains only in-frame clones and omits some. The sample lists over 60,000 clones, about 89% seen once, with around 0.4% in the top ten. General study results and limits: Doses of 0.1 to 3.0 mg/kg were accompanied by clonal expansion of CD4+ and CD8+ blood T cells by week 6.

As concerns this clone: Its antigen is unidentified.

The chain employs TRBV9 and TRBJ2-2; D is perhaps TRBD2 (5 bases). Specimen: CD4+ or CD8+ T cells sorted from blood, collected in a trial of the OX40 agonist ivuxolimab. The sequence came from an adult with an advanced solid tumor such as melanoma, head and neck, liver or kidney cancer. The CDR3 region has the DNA TGTGCCAGCAGCGTAAGAGGGACCGGGGAGCTGTTTTTT. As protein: CASSVRGTGELFF.